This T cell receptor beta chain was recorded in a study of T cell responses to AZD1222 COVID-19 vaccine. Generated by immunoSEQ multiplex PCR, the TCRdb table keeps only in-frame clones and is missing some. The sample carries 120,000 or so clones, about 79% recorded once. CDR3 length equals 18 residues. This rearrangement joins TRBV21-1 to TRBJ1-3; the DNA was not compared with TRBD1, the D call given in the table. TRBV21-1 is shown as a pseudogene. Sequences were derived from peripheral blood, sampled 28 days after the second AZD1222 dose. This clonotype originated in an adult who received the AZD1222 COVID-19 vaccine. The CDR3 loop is CASSKVGPQGASGNTIYF. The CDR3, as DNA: TGTGCCAGCAGCAAAGTAGGGCCTCAGGGGGCTTCTGGAAACACCATATATTTT.